A single sample is the source of the 12 T cell receptor beta chains below, sequenced in a study of regulatory T cells in long-lasting Graves disease. Combining iRepertoire HTBI primers with Arm-PCR of CDR3 regions, the authors built TCR beta libraries. TCRdb reprocessed the multiplex PCR reads via MiXCR and lists one record per CDR3 protein. The data show roughly 420,000 distinct CDR3 sequences, approximately 16% seen once. Time point specified: newly diagnosed GD, antithyroid drugs for less than 3 months. Making the TCR library involved RNA that had been extracted from PBMCs. These sequences were also reported in another study, on T cells in Graves' hyperthyroidism and ophthalmopathy.

Sequencing was performed on peripheral blood mononuclear cells (PBMCs), taken at new diagnosis, from a patient treated with antithyroid drugs. Source of these receptors: a woman between 18 and 29 years old with Graves disease.

A few counts support this clonotype. V usage is TRBV28 and J usage is TRBJ2-7, with a tentative D call TRBD2 (5 bases). Per germline, CDR1 MDHEN and CDR2 SYDVKM. V dropped 8 bases and J dropped 3 bases, with 17 bases sitting between them. The CDR3 runs 14 residues. The CDR3 loop reads CASRVGEGYYEQYF. CDR3 nucleotide sequence: TGTGCCAGCCGAGTGGGAGAAGGCTACTACGAGCAGTACTTC.

This clonotype has ten or more counts. The chain uses TRBV20-1 and TRBJ2-7; TRBD2 matches at 11 bases. V dropped 6 bases and J dropped 0; count of bases not matched to a gene: 4. This CDR3 comprises 14 residues. CDR1 and CDR2 from the germline V gene are DFQATT and SNEGSKA (reference sequence). The CDR3 reads CSARLAGSSYEQYF. CDR3 sequence (DNA): TGCAGTGCAAGACTAGCGGGGTCCTCCTACGAGCAGTACTTC.

In its sample, this clonotype was seen many times. This chain connects TRBV15 to TRBJ2-5; TRBD1 aligns across 7 bases. Germline loops: CDR1 LNHNV, CDR2 YYDKDF (reference sequence). The CDR3 length is 16 residues. V lost 3 bases to trimming and J lost 1 base; unmatched junction nucleotides: 8. CDR3 protein: CATSRGRQGPQETQYF. The CDR3 DNA is TGTGCCACCAGCAGGGGAAGACAGGGCCCCCAAGAGACCCAGTACTTC. The full variable domain, rest sourced from reference TRBV15 and TRBJ2-5, is DAMVIQNPRYQVTQFGKPVTLSCSQTLNHNVMYWYQQKSSQAPKLLFHYYDKDFNNEADTPDNFQSRRPNTSFCFLDIRSPGLGDTAMYLCATSRGRQGPQETQYFGPGTRLLVL.

At least ten counts were recorded for this clonotype. This chain links TRBV3-1 with TRBJ2-5; 8 nucleotides align to TRBD2. Germline loops: CDR1 LGHDT, CDR2 YNNKEL (reference sequence). Trimming at V came to 4 bases and at J to 4 bases, leaving 5 bases not matched to a gene. This CDR3 comprises 14 residues. The CDR3 here is CASSRSGSGETQYF. The CDR3 DNA reads as TGTGCCAGCAGCCGCAGCGGGAGTGGAGAGACCCAGTACTTC.

Many counts were recorded for this clonotype. The V call is TRBV6-1, the J call TRBJ1-6, with D perhaps TRBD1 (5 bases). In germline, CDR1 is MNHNS, CDR2 SASEGT. The CDR3 runs 12 residues. Trimming stripped 2 bases from V and 18 bases from J, with 14 bases between. The CDR3 spells CASSEFRGYYHF. The CDR3 DNA is TGTGCCAGCAGTGAATTTCGGGGGTATTACCACTTT.

A note on this clonotype: A much larger clone lies one base from this, so it may be a read error. V usage is TRBV5-1 and J usage is TRBJ2-7; no reliable D call. This CDR3 is 12 amino acids long. V was clipped by 0 bases and J by 7 bases, with 8 bases between them. Germline V lookup: CDR1 SGHRS, CDR2 YFSETQ. The CDR3 nucleotides read TGCGCCAGCAGCTTGGTTGCCAATGAGCAGTACTTC. Amino acids: CASSLVANEQYF.

There are a few counts of this clonotype. The chain is built from TRBV18 and TRBJ1-1; D unresolved. CDR1 KGHSH and CDR2 LQKENI come from the germline V gene. This CDR3 is 14 amino acids long. V lost 4 bases, J lost 1 base, and 10 bases lay in between. CDR3 sequence (DNA): TGTGCCAGCTCACTACTGAGGGAGAACACTGAAGCTTTCTTT. The encoded protein is CASSLLRENTEAFF.

The table lists this clonotype with a few counts. The gene calls are TRBV19 and TRBJ2-1; 11 bases are shared with TRBD2. The V gene end was trimmed by 2 bases and the J gene end by 6 bases; junction bases not matched to a gene: 9. The germline V gene has CDR1 LNHDA and CDR2 SQIVND (reference sequence). The CDR3 spans 17 residues. The CDR3 DNA reads TGTGCCAGTAGTATATCCCCCTTACTAGCGGGAGTCAATGAGCAGTTCTTC. Translated: CASSISPLLAGVNEQFF.

Ten or more counts support this clonotype. The chain combines TRBV28 with TRBJ2-5; tentatively, D is TRBD1 or TRBD2 (5 bases each). CDR3 size: 15 residues. Germline V CDR1 and CDR2: MDHEN, SYDVKM. Trimming took 5 bases from V and 0 from J, leaving 13 bases between them. This CDR3 reads CASSTSGTNQETQYF. The CDR3 nucleotides are TGTGCCAGCAGTACATCAGGGACGAACCAAGAGACCCAGTACTTC.

The chain couples TRBV5-1 to TRBJ2-2; D is perhaps TRBD1 (6 bases). The CDR3 is made up of 15 amino acids. The germline V gene has CDR1 SGHRS and CDR2 YFSETQ. V shed 4 bases and J shed 7 bases, with 17 bases lying between them. CDR3 bases: TGCGCCAGCAGCGCCACAGGGTCGACATTCGGGGAGCTGTTTTTT. This sequence encodes CASSATGSTFGELFF.

This sequence joins TRBV5-1 and TRBJ1-2, with D unresolved. The V and J ends lost 4 bases and 10 bases respectively, with 23 bases between them. CDR1 SGHRS and CDR2 YFSETQ come from the germline V gene. The CDR3 runs to 15 residues. In nucleotides, the CDR3 is TGCGCCAGCAGCCACGCGGACGGACCTTCGGTGGACTACACCTTC. This gives the protein CASSHADGPSVDYTF.

As for this clonotype: A read error may be the cause here, since a much bigger clone is one base away. The J gene is TRBJ2-1, the V gene TRBV20-1; D is ambiguous. The germline CDR1 and CDR2 sequences are DFQATT and SNEGSKA (reference sequence). CDR3 length: 14 residues. The CDR3 loop reads CSAGDLTAYNEQFF. CDR3 in DNA: TGCAGTGCTGGAGATTTGACGGCATACAATGAGCAGTTCTTC.